Shown below are 9 T cell receptor beta chains from a single sample sequenced in a study of shared clonotypes between healthy human individuals. The data were produced by immunoSEQ multiplex PCR, yet TCRdb's version contains in-frame clones alone and is incomplete. The table shows approximately 1.9 million clones, with roughly 95% occurring only once. The naive CD8 subset, CD45RO-negative cells positively selected for CCR7, excluded terminally differentiated effector memory CD45RA+ cells. Sequencing used naive CD8+ T cells from PBMCs. These receptors all stem from a man in his late teens or twenties in good health. Some clones in this sample may be carry-over from other donors' samples.

This chain links TRBV9 with TRBJ2-7; perhaps D is TRBD1 or TRBD2 (6 bases each). The CDR3 is 15 amino acids. Trimming stripped 1 base from V and 6 bases from J, with 17 bases between. Germline values: CDR1 SGDLS, CDR2 YYNGEE. The CDR3 protein is CASSVIPGGEGEQYF. In DNA, the CDR3 is TGTGCCAGCAGCGTAATCCCCGGGGGCGAAGGCGAGCAGTACTTC.

The count of this clone is one. The rearrangement links TRBV9 to TRBJ2-7; the D is unclear. V was pared by 1 base and J by 1 base, with 6 bases between. The CDR3 spans 13 residues. The V gene's germline CDR1 is SGDLS and CDR2 YYNGEE. The chain's CDR3 is CASSVHPSYEQYF. CDR3 in DNA: TGTGCCAGCAGCGTACATCCGTCCTACGAGCAGTACTTC.

This chain joins TRBV27 and TRBJ2-7; D call uncertain. The germline gives CDR1 MNHEY, CDR2 SMNVEV (reference sequence). V gave up 8 bases and J gave up 6 bases, with 20 bases separating them. The CDR3 totals 14 residues. The CDR3 DNA follows: TGTGCCAGCGCCGCCCCTCGACTCAAGGGCGAGCAGTACTTC. It codes for CASAAPRLKGEQYF.

The chain carries TRBV9 and TRBJ1-1, with D unclear. The germline V and J ends were trimmed by 0 bases and 9 bases, with 15 bases remaining between them. The CDR3 is 14 amino acids. CDR1 SGDLS and CDR2 YYNGEE come from the germline V gene. The DNA for the CDR3 is TGTGCCAGCAGCGTAGGCGGGGTAGGGAGCCAAGCTTTCTTT. This encodes CASSVGGVGSQAFF.

Here the CDR3 reads CSVDTLGSSYNEQFF. CDR3 bases: TGCAGCGTTGATACCTTGGGGAGCTCCTACAATGAGCAGTTCTTC. V is TRBV29-1 and J is TRBJ2-1; maybe TRBD2 (5 bases). V dropped 3 bases and J dropped 0 bases, with 12 bases sitting between them. The germline CDR1 and CDR2 sequences are SQVTM and ANQGSEA. The CDR3 loop spans 15 amino acids.

Here the CDR3 reads CASRIGPGTEAFF. In nucleotides, the CDR3 is TGTGCCAGCAGAATCGGACCGGGCACTGAAGCTTTCTTT. This chain connects TRBV6-5 to TRBJ1-1; D is unresolved. Trimming left V 6 bases short and J 4 bases short, with 12 bases between. The V gene's germline CDR1 is MNHEY and CDR2 SVGAGI. The CDR3 contains 13 residues.

The rearrangement joins TRBV2 to TRBJ1-5; D possibly corresponds to TRBD1 (5 bases). The germline V and J ends were trimmed by 8 bases and 3 bases, with 20 bases remaining between them. The CDR3 totals 16 residues. Germline V gene lookup returns CDR1 SNHLY and CDR2 FYNNEI. The CDR3 here is CASGVPDTGINQPQHF. CDR3 nucleotide sequence: TGTGCCAGCGGAGTGCCGGACACGGGGATCAATCAGCCCCAGCATTTT. The full variable domain, its missing parts supplied by reference TRBV2 and TRBJ1-5, is EPEVTQTPSHQVTQMGQEVILRCVPISNHLYFYWYRQILGQKVEFLVSFYNNEISEKSEIFDDQFSVERPDGSNFTLKIRSTKLEDSAMYFCASGVPDTGINQPQHFGDGTRLSIL.

V usage is TRBV6-5 and J usage is TRBJ2-7; no firm D call. The CDR3 consists of 14 residues. V was trimmed by 0 bases and J by 0 bases, leaving 6 bases between them. Germline CDR1 and CDR2: MNHEY and SVGAGI. The CDR3 coding sequence is TGTGCCAGCAGTTACTCTCCATTCTCCTACGAGCAGTACTTC. Protein sequence: CASSYSPFSYEQYF.

The chain carries TRBV30 and TRBJ2-3, with D possibly TRBD2 on 5 matching bases. Germline values: CDR1 GTSNPN, CDR2 SVGIG (reference sequence). Trimming took 1 base from V and 2 from J, leaving 13 bases between them. CDR3 length equals 15 residues. CDR3 in amino acids: CAWSASSRLTDTQYF. CDR3 bases: TGTGCCTGGAGTGCCTCTAGCCGTCTCACAGATACGCAGTATTTT.